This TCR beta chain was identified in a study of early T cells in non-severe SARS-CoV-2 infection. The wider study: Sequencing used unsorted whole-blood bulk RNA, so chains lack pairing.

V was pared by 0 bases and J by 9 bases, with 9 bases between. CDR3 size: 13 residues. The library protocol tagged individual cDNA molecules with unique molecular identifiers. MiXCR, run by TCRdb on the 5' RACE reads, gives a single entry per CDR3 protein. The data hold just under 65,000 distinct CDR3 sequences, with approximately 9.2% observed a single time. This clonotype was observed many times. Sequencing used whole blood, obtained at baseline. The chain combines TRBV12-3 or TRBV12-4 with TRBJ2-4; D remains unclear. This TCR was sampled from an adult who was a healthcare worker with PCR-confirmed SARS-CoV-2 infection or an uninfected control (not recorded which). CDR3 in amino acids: CASSLAALGIQYF. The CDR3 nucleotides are TGTGCCAGCAGTTTAGCGGCACTGGGCATTCAGTACTTC.